A single sample is the source of the 28 T cell receptor beta chains below, sequenced in a study of T cells in Graves' hyperthyroidism and ophthalmopathy. RNA transcripts gave rise to amplified TCR beta CDR3 regions. The HTBI primer set served for first-round RT-PCR of the TCR CDR3. TCRdb redid the calling of the multiplex PCR reads with MiXCR, one entry per CDR3 protein. The sample includes 350,000 to 400,000 distinct CDR3 sequences, under 15% of them seen just once. Sequencing input: blood. The receptors derive from a woman aged 25 to 39 with Graves' hyperthyroidism.

This clonotype was seen many times. V usage is TRBV28 and J usage is TRBJ1-1; weak D call: TRBD1 (5 bases). CDR3 length: 14 amino acids. V was trimmed by 6 bases and J by 5 bases, leaving 16 bases between them. CDR1 and CDR2 from the germline V gene are MDHEN and SYDVKM. The CDR3 DNA reads as TGTGCCAGCAGATCGACCCAGAGGGGAACTGAAGCTTTCTTT. It translates to CASRSTQRGTEAFF.

Many counts were recorded for this clonotype. V gene TRBV20-1 combines with J gene TRBJ2-7; D gene ambiguous. The ends were cut back, 8 bases at V and 0 bases at J, with 14 bases in the middle. From germline, CDR1 is DFQATT and CDR2 SNEGSKA (reference sequence). The CDR3 has 13 residues. CDR3 loop: CSPSGVRSYEQYF. The CDR3, as DNA: TGCAGTCCGTCGGGCGTTCGCTCCTACGAGCAGTACTTC.

V and J are TRBV5-1 and TRBJ2-7; the match to TRBD2 covers 11 bases. The CDR3 sequence is 16 residues long. Unmatched junction bases numbered 7, after V lost 3 bases and J lost 2 bases. Looked up from germline, CDR1 is SGHRS and CDR2 is YFSETQ. CDR3 nucleotide sequence: TGCGCCAGCAGCTCCGGACTAGCGGGCCGAACCTACGAGCAGTACTTC. It specifies CASSSGLAGRTYEQYF.

This clonotype has ten or more counts. The V and J genes are TRBV20-1 and TRBJ2-3; the D is unclear. Germline V gene lookup returns CDR1 DFQATT and CDR2 SNEGSKA (reference sequence). The CDR3 has 16 residues. The ends were cut back, 2 bases at V and 2 bases at J, with 17 bases in the middle. CDR3 residues: CSARSMAAKDTDTQYF. Written as DNA, the CDR3 is TGCAGTGCTAGATCCATGGCGGCAAAAGACACAGATACGCAGTATTTT.

This clonotype was recorded once. The CDR3 sequence is CASSQAWFSGNTIYF. The CDR3 nucleotides read TGCGCCAGCAGCCAAGCCTGGTTCTCTGGAAACACCATATATTTT. The V call is TRBV4-1, the J call TRBJ1-3; D not resolved. The CDR3 runs to 15 residues. Germline V gene data show CDR1 as MGHRA and CDR2 as YSYEKL. Trimming cost V 1 base and J 0 bases, with 7 bases left between them.

In its sample, this clonotype was seen many times. The chain has TRBV6-1 and TRBJ2-1; possibly TRBD2 for D (5 bases). The CDR3 is 15 amino acids. The V gene lost 6 bases and the J gene lost 0 bases, with 12 bases spanning the gap. Germline CDR1 is MNHNS and CDR2 is SASEGT. The CDR3 sequence: CASRTDFYSYNEQFF. CDR3 nucleotide sequence: TGTGCCAGCAGAACGGACTTCTACTCCTACAATGAGCAGTTCTTC.

Many counts were recorded for this clonotype. This chain joins TRBV2 and TRBJ2-7; no clear D. This CDR3 contains 14 residues. V was cut by 1 base and J by 1 base, with 8 bases left in between. The V gene's germline CDR1 is SNHLY and CDR2 FYNNEI. The CDR3 here is CASSEGAGSYEQYF. In DNA, the CDR3 is TGTGCCAGCAGTGAAGGGGCAGGTTCCTACGAGCAGTACTTC.

In this sample, this clonotype turned up many times. The rearrangement links TRBV12-3 or TRBV12-4 to TRBJ1-5, with unresolved D. Trimming removed 6 bases from V and 3 bases from J, with 6 bases in between. This CDR3 comprises 12 residues. In DNA form, the CDR3 reads TGTGCCAGCAGCCAGGACAATCAGCCCCAGCATTTT. Translation gives CASSQDNQPQHF.

On this clonotype itself: A much bigger clone sits one base away, suggesting this may be a read error. J is TRBJ2-7 and V is TRBV12-3 or TRBV12-4; 8 bases fit TRBD2. The V segment lost 0 bases and the J segment 4 bases; nucleotides outside the gene matches: 2. The CDR3 consists of 14 residues. CDR3 nucleotides: TGTGCCAGCAGTTTAGCGCTAGCGGGTTACGAGCAGTACTTC. Protein sequence: CASSLALAGYEQYF.

The chain employs TRBV6-1 and TRBJ2-7; TRBD2 might be the D (6 bases). Germline CDR1 MNHNS, CDR2 SASEGT. The CDR3 totals 14 residues. V lost 4 bases and J lost 2, with 12 bases in between. The CDR3 coding sequence is TGTGCCAGCAGTGGGGACTGGGACCCCTACGAGCAGTACTTC. Its translation: CASSGDWDPYEQYF.

The sample holds a few counts of this clonotype. A read error is possible here, since a much larger clone lies one base away. V is TRBV30 and J is TRBJ2-7; possibly TRBD2 for D (5 bases). Germline assignment: CDR1 GTSNPN and CDR2 SVGIG (reference sequence). This CDR3 comprises 14 residues. V lost 4 bases, J lost 2 bases, and 15 bases lay in between. The CDR3 loop is CAWTEGSQPYEQYF. The CDR3 region has the DNA TGTGCCTGGACCGAGGGCAGCCAACCCTACGAGCAGTACTTC.

The table lists this clonotype with a few counts. The V and J genes are TRBV5-1 and TRBJ2-5, with D unresolved. Trimming took 1 base from V and 2 from J, leaving 9 bases between them. The CDR3 spans 14 residues. The germline V gene has CDR1 SGHRS and CDR2 YFSETQ. This CDR3 reads CASSLSTAQETQYF. The CDR3 bases are TGCGCCAGCAGCTTGAGCACAGCACAAGAGACCCAGTACTTC.

This clonotype was seen a handful of times. The chain couples TRBV7-2 to TRBJ1-4, with 9 bases that match TRBD1. Germline lookup yields CDR1 SGHTA and CDR2 FQGNSA. The V segment lost 1 base and the J segment 5 bases; nucleotides outside the gene matches: 2. CDR3 size: 15 residues. The CDR3 DNA reads as TGTGCCAGCAGCTTAGTGGGGACAGGGAATGAAAAACTGTTTTTT. Amino acids: CASSLVGTGNEKLFF.

This clonotype was counted many times. The chain employs TRBV11-2 and TRBJ1-5; weak D call: TRBD1 (5 bases). The V end lost 2 bases, the J end lost 1 base, and 9 bases lay between the germline ends. The CDR3 covers 15 residues. CDR1 is SGHAT and CDR2 is FQNNGV in the germline V gene. The CDR3 nucleotides are TGTGCCAGCAGCTTACAGGGATCGAGCAATCAGCCCCAGCATTTT. It encodes CASSLQGSSNQPQHF.

The table lists this clonotype with a few counts. The chain combines TRBV7-9 with TRBJ2-2, with D unresolved. In germline, CDR1 is SEHNR, CDR2 FQNEAQ (reference sequence). The CDR3 has 12 amino acids. Trimming cost V 8 bases and J 4 bases, with 8 bases left between them. CDR3 sequence reads: CASAMVTGELFF. In DNA form, the CDR3 reads TGTGCCAGCGCCATGGTCACCGGGGAGCTGTTTTTT.

This chain joins TRBV12-3 or TRBV12-4 and TRBJ2-5; D remains unclear. The CDR3 covers 14 residues. Trimming stripped 1 base from V and 4 bases from J, with 10 bases between. The CDR3 region is CASSLETRGETQYF. The DNA of the CDR3 is TGTGCCAGCAGTTTAGAGACAAGAGGAGAGACCCAGTACTTC.

Many counts were recorded for this clonotype. V and J are TRBV18 and TRBJ2-5; D not certain. V was trimmed by 3 bases and J by 5 bases, leaving 10 bases between them. Per germline, CDR1 KGHSH and CDR2 LQKENI. The CDR3 consists of 13 residues. The CDR3 coding sequence is TGTGCCAGCTCACCGACGGGTATGGAGACCCAGTACTTC. Translated, it gives CASSPTGMETQYF.

The chain carries TRBV5-6 and TRBJ2-1; D remains ambiguous. The V gene's germline CDR1 is SGHDT and CDR2 YYEEEE. V lost 0 bases, J lost 14 bases, and 12 bases lay in between. The CDR3 runs 12 residues. The CDR3 is CASSLAETRKFF. DNA of the CDR3: TGTGCCAGCAGCTTGGCCGAGACAAGGAAGTTCTTC.

This clonotype was detected ten times or more. The CDR3 is CASSLSLSIKRRPSYNEQFF. CDR3 in DNA: TGTGCCAGCAGTTTATCTCTGAGTATTAAGAGGAGACCCTCCTACAATGAGCAGTTCTTC. The V gene is TRBV27, the J gene TRBJ2-1; D not resolved. Trimming cost V 0 bases and J 0 bases, with 21 bases left between them. Per the germline V gene, CDR1 is MNHEY and CDR2 is SMNVEV (reference sequence). This CDR3 comprises 20 residues.

This clonotype was observed a few times. The V and J genes are TRBV29-1 and TRBJ2-7; D is ambiguous. V lost 3 bases and J lost 5, with 11 bases in between. This CDR3 spans 12 amino acids. Per germline, CDR1 SQVTM and CDR2 ANQGSEA. CDR3 region: CSVEGGRDEQYF. The CDR3 nucleotides read TGCAGCGTTGAGGGCGGAAGGGACGAGCAGTACTTC.

This clonotype has more than one count but fewer than ten. The J gene is TRBJ2-1, the V gene TRBV20-1, with TRBD2 identical over 8 bases. Unmatched junction bases numbered 9, after V lost 3 bases and J lost 8 bases. From germline, CDR1 is DFQATT and CDR2 SNEGSKA (reference sequence). The CDR3 is made up of 14 amino acids. The CDR3 DNA follows: TGCAGTGCTAGTAGGGTAGCGGGAAGATATGAGCAGTTCTTC. Residues: CSASRVAGRYEQFF.

Concerning this clonotype: A read error may be the cause here, since a much bigger clone is one base away. The chain couples TRBV20-1 to TRBJ2-3, with D tentatively TRBD2 (5 bases). The length of the CDR3 is 15 residues. Trimming removed 7 bases at V and 0 bases at J, with 17 bases between. The germline CDR1 and CDR2 sequences are DFQATT and SNEGSKA (reference sequence). The chain's CDR3 is CSVQPGTRSTDTQYF. In DNA form, the CDR3 reads TGCAGTGTCCAGCCGGGAACTCGGAGCACAGATACGCAGTATTTT.

The V call is TRBV7-9, the J call TRBJ2-2, with 9 positions matching TRBD2. Germline CDR1 is SEHNR and CDR2 is FQNEAQ (reference sequence). The CDR3 is 14 residues long. Trimming removed 6 bases from V and 5 bases from J; junction bases left unmatched: 4. The CDR3 is CASRPTSGTGELFF. The CDR3 DNA reads TGTGCCAGCAGGCCTACTAGCGGGACCGGGGAGCTGTTTTTT.

A remark on this clonotype: Possible read error: a much larger clone is one base away. Since no conserved phenylalanine or tryptophan closes the CDR3, a read error is the likely cause. This chain joins TRBV5-6 and TRBJ1-1; no definite D call. Trimming shortened V by 0 bases and J by 3 bases, and 12 bases separated the two germline ends. Germline lookup yields CDR1 SGHDT and CDR2 YYEEEE. CDR3 length: 15 amino acids. The CDR3 is CASSLVNEVDTEAFL. DNA for the CDR3: TGTGCCAGCAGCTTGGTCAATGAGGTTGACACTGAAGCTTTCCTT.

This clonotype occurred many times. The chain is built from TRBV12-3 or TRBV12-4 and TRBJ1-5; the D is unclear. Trimming removed 4 bases at V and 5 bases at J, with 9 bases between. This CDR3 has 13 residues. DNA of the CDR3: TGTGCCAGCAGTTCGGACCTATATCAGCCCCAGCATTTT. Residues: CASSSDLYQPQHF.

This chain joins TRBV29-1 and TRBJ2-7, with 14 positions matching TRBD2. Trimming cost V 0 bases and J 7 bases; bases outside gene matches: 8. The CDR3 runs to 16 residues. The germline V gene encodes CDR1 SQVTM and CDR2 ANQGSEA. CDR3 loop: CSVEDEGLAGVLEQYF. As DNA, the CDR3 is TGCAGCGTTGAAGATGAGGGACTAGCGGGAGTTTTAGAGCAGTACTTC.

As for this clonotype: This may arise from a read error, as a much more abundant clone is one base away. The V gene is TRBV18, the J gene TRBJ2-3; TRBD1 might be the D (6 bases). The CDR3 totals 14 residues. Germline CDR1 KGHSH, CDR2 LQKENI. V gave up 3 bases and J gave up 4 bases, with 11 bases separating them. For the CDR3, the DNA is TGTGCCAGCTCACCTACAGGGCGCGCAGATACGCAGTATTTT. Translated, it gives CASSPTGRADTQYF.

This clonotype has only a few counts. The V gene is TRBV7-9, the J gene TRBJ2-1; 8 bases line up with TRBD2. The V segment lost 3 bases and the J segment 8 bases; nucleotides outside the gene matches: 6. CDR3 length: 14 residues. Germline CDR1 is SEHNR and CDR2 is FQNEAQ (reference sequence). This chain's CDR3 is CASSFNSGIDEQFF. Here the CDR3 DNA reads TGTGCCAGCAGCTTCAATAGCGGGATTGATGAGCAGTTCTTC.